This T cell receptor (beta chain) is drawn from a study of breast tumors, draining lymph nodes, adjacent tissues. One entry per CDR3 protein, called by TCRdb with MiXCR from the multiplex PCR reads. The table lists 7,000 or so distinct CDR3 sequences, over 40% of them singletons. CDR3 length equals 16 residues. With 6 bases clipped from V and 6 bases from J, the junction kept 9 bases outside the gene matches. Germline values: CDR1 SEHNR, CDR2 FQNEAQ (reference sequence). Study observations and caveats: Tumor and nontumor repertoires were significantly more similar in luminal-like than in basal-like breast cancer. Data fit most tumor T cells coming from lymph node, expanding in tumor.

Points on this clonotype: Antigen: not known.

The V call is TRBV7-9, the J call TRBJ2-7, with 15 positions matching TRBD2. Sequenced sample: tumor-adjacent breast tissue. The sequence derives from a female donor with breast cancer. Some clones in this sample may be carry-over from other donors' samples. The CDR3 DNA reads TGTGCCAGCAGACCTGGGACTAGCGGGAGGACCAGCGAGCAGTACTTC. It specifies CASRPGTSGRTSEQYF.